This T cell receptor beta chain was retrieved from a study of T cell responses to AZD1222 COVID-19 vaccine. In this sample, this clone turned up a few times. V shed 4 bases, J shed 6 bases, and the junction held 4 bases outside the gene matches. Germline V lookup: CDR1 SGHDT, CDR2 YYEEEE. The CDR3 consists of 13 residues. Some clones are missing from TCRdb's copy, which holds only in-frame ones; the method was immunoSEQ multiplex PCR. The sample lists fewer than 200,000 clones; about 89% were seen once. The receptor was isolated from an adult in good health. The sequences come from peripheral blood, collected on day 0 of AZD1222 vaccination. This chain connects TRBV5-6 to TRBJ1-2; 9 bases are shared with TRBD1. The CDR3 DNA is TGTGCCAGCAGCCTCACAGGGGGCGATGGCTACACCTTC. Amino acid sequence: CASSLTGGDGYTF.